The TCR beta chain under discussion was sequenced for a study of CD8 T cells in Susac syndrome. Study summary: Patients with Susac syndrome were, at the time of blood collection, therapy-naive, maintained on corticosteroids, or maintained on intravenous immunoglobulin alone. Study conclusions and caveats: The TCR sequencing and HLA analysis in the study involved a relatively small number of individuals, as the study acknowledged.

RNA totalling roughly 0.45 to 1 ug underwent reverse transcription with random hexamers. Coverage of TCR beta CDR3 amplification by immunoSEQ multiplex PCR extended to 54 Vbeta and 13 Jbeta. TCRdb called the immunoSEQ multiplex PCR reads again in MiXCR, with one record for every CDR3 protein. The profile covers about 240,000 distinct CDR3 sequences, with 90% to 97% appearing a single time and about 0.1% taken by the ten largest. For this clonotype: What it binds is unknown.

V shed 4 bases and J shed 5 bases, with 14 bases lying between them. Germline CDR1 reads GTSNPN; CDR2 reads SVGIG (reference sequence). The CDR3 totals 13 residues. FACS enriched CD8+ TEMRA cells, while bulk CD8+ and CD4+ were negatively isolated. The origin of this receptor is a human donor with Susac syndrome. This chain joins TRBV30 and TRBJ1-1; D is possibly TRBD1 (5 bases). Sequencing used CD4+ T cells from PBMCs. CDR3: CAWTRLGGTEAFF. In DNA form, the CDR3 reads TGTGCCTGGACCCGATTGGGGGGAACTGAAGCTTTCTTT.